Each of the 15 T cell receptor beta chains below was sequenced from the same sample in a study of beta chain features in type 1 diabetes. No antigen has been assigned to these receptors. Study-level points and caveats: Moderate yet significant TCRB CDR3 shortening was seen in Type 1 diabetes patients in all four CD4+ subsets.

Reverse transcription of all isolated RNA meant that expressed TCRB transcripts were sequenced. Measured with immunoSEQ multiplex PCR; TCRdb has only the in-frame clones, and not every one. The sample lists 500,000 to 650,000 clones; around an eighth were seen once. The sequenced material came from naive CD4+ T cells from blood. Every receptor here comes from a man aged 25-45 years with type 1 diabetes.

This clone has just a few counts. The chain carries TRBV7-2 and TRBJ2-1; D may be TRBD1 or TRBD2 (5 bases each). V dropped 7 bases and J dropped 4 bases, with 14 bases sitting between them. CDR3 length: 14 residues. Germline CDR1 reads SGHTA; CDR2 reads FQGNSA. CDR3 sequence (DNA): TGTGCCAGCAAAGGGACGCTGCTATACAATGAGCAGTTCTTC. Residues: CASKGTLLYNEQFF.

This clone was seen only a few times. Other nucleotide sequences from this sample produce the same CDR3. The gene calls are TRBV27 and TRBJ2-7, with D possibly TRBD1 on 7 matching bases. The CDR3 has 14 residues. The V end was cut by 2 bases, the J end by 3 bases, with 11 bases between. Germline V gives CDR1 MNHEY, CDR2 SMNVEV (reference sequence). The DNA of the CDR3 is TGTGCCAGCAGTTTAGGGCAGGGGGGCTACGAGCAGTACTTC. Its protein is CASSLGQGGYEQYF.

The chain has TRBV4-1 and TRBJ2-7; maybe TRBD2 (5 bases). Looked up from germline, CDR1 is MGHRA and CDR2 is YSYEKL. Trimming took off 0 bases at V and 7 bases at J, with 7 bases between the two ends. The CDR3 has 12 amino acids. CDR3 coding DNA: TGCGCCAGCAGCCAAGATCGAGGGGAGCAGTACTTC. Amino acids: CASSQDRGEQYF.

This clone turned up a few times. The rearrangement uses TRBV7-8 and TRBJ1-5, with 9 bases lining up with TRBD1. The V segment lost 3 bases and the J segment 4 bases; nucleotides outside the gene matches: 1. Germline V gene sequence: CDR1 SGHVS, CDR2 FQNEAQ. The CDR3 loop spans 14 amino acids. CDR3 loop: CASSFGTGNQPQHF. Written as DNA, the CDR3 is TGTGCCAGCAGCTTCGGGACAGGGAATCAGCCCCAGCATTTT.

The chain recombines TRBV7-2 with TRBJ2-1, with D maybe TRBD1 (5 bases). The CDR3 loop spans 14 amino acids. Germline V lookup: CDR1 SGHTA, CDR2 FQGNSA. V lost 5 bases and J 7 bases, leaving 15 bases between the germline ends. CDR3 in amino acids: CASSPANQGNEQFF. The CDR3 DNA sequence: TGTGCCAGCAGCCCAGCCAACCAGGGTAATGAGCAGTTCTTC.

In its sample, this clone was seen a few times. This chain connects TRBV9 to TRBJ1-2, with 7 bases identical to TRBD1. J gave up 5 bases and V 0 bases, and 4 bases lay outside the gene matches. Germline V CDR1 and CDR2: SGDLS, YYNGEE. The CDR3 is 14 amino acids. CDR3 bases: TGTGCCAGCAGCGTAGAGGGGGCGGTATATGGCTACACCTTC. Residues: CASSVEGAVYGYTF.

This clone turned up a few times. V is TRBV30 and J is TRBJ2-4; D possibly corresponds to TRBD2 (6 bases). Germline V gives CDR1 GTSNPN, CDR2 SVGIG (reference sequence). Trimming took off 7 bases at V and 1 base at J, with 11 bases between the two ends. This CDR3 region has 13 residues. The CDR3 coding sequence is TGTGCCTTTCGCGGGGTTGCCAAAAACATTCAGTACTTC. It specifies CAFRGVAKNIQYF.

This clone was picked up a small number of times. This sequence joins TRBV9 and TRBJ2-7; no firm D call. This CDR3 is 14 amino acids long. With 4 bases removed from V and 0 bases from J, the gap between germline ends came to 11 bases. Germline lookup yields CDR1 SGDLS and CDR2 YYNGEE. CDR3 DNA sequence: TGTGCCAGCAGCCCCAGGACGGCCTCCTACGAGCAGTACTTC. It specifies CASSPRTASYEQYF. Complete variable domain (other parts from reference TRBV9 and TRBJ2-7): DSGVTQTPKHLITATGQRVTLRCSPRSGDLSVYWYQQSLDQGLQFLIQYYNGEERAKGNILERFSAQQFPDLHSELNLSSLELGDSALYFCASSPRTASYEQYFGPGTRLTVT.

The V call is TRBV29-1, the J call TRBJ1-6, with unresolved D. Looked up from germline, CDR1 is SQVTM and CDR2 is ANQGSEA. Trimming removed 4 bases from V and 0 bases from J, with 7 bases in between. This CDR3 is 14 amino acids long. CDR3: CSVADNSYNSPLHF. The CDR3 nucleotides are TGCAGCGTTGCCGACAACTCCTATAATTCACCCCTCCACTTT.

This chain joins TRBV5-1 and TRBJ2-5; 11 nucleotides line up with TRBD2. This CDR3 is built from 14 residues. After removal of 4 bases from V and 5 bases from J, the junction contained 4 bases not matched to a gene. Germline V lookup: CDR1 SGHRS, CDR2 YFSETQ. The CDR3 bases are TGCGCCAGCAGCCCTCGGACTAGCGGGGAGACCCAGTACTTC. It is translated as CASSPRTSGETQYF.

This clone was observed a handful of times. The rearrangement joins TRBV9 to TRBJ1-1; D is undetermined. CDR3 length equals 13 residues. Germline loops: CDR1 SGDLS, CDR2 YYNGEE. V was trimmed by 4 bases and J by 5 bases, leaving 12 bases between them. The CDR3 DNA reads as TGTGCCAGCAGCTTAGGAGATAGAACTGAAGCTTTCTTT. Its translation: CASSLGDRTEAFF.

This clone was recorded a few times. In the same sample, other DNA sequences code for this CDR3. The chain combines TRBV5-1 with TRBJ2-7; D gene uncertain. CDR3 length equals 12 residues. The germline gives CDR1 SGHRS, CDR2 YFSETQ. V was pared by 0 bases and J by 3 bases, with 4 bases between. In nucleotides, the CDR3 is TGCGCCAGCAGCTTGGGCGACTACGAGCAGTACTTC. The encoded protein is CASSLGDYEQYF. The full variable domain, rest sourced from reference TRBV5-1 and TRBJ2-7, is KAGVTQTPRYLIKTRGQQVTLSCSPISGHRSVSWYQQTPGQGLQFLFEYFSETQRNKGNFPGRFSGRQFSNSRSEMNVSTLELGDSALYLCASSLGDYEQYFGPGTRLTVT.

This clone was observed a handful of times. The rearrangement joins TRBV5-4 to TRBJ2-2; D tentatively reads TRBD1 or TRBD2 (5 bases each). This CDR3 is 15 amino acids long. The V end lost 3 bases, the J end lost 0 bases, and 9 bases lay between the germline ends. Germline loops: CDR1 SGHNT, CDR2 YYREEE (reference sequence). CDR3 amino acids: CASSSGQSNTGELFF. The CDR3 DNA reads as TGTGCCAGCAGCTCGGGGCAATCGAACACCGGGGAGCTGTTTTTT.

This clone was counted between two and nine times. The V and J genes are TRBV7-2 and TRBJ1-6; no clear D gene. With 4 bases removed from V and 10 bases from J, the gap between germline ends came to 20 bases. The CDR3 loop spans 16 amino acids. CDR1 and CDR2 from the germline V gene are SGHTA and FQGNSA. CDR3 residues: CASSSGSYSAGSPLHF. CDR3 bases: TGTGCCAGCAGCTCGGGGTCCTACTCAGCAGGCTCACCCCTCCACTTT.

The chain employs TRBV30 and TRBJ2-7; D remains ambiguous. The CDR3 length is 12 residues. V was pared by 5 bases and J by 0 bases, with 8 bases between. Germline values: CDR1 GTSNPN, CDR2 SVGIG (reference sequence). CDR3 in DNA: TGTGCCTGGGGGTCAACCTCCTACGAGCAGTACTTC. As protein: CAWGSTSYEQYF.